The T cell receptor (beta chain) described here comes from a study of brain T cells in children with intractable seizures. The length of the CDR3 is 16 residues. The junction had 5 bases not matched to a gene; V was cut back by 3 bases and J by 0 bases. Germline values: CDR1 SGHRS, CDR2 YFSETQ. Findings and limits, study-wide: Clones missing pre-surgery may reflect undersampling of that blood sample. HCMV serostatus was not known, and viral specificity came from CDR3 similarity only.

Time point here: blood from clinic visit 5 months post-surgery; TSC patient then seizure free. Sequencing was limited to surgery cases with top T cell transcript signatures in brain tissue. Patients received at least one anti-epileptic drug before surgery. Turning to this clone: Antigen unknown.

Sequencing used immunoSEQ multiplex PCR; TCRdb keeps in-frame clones, though not all of them. The sample has 300,000 to 400,000 clones; over 90% are singletons. The source was peripheral blood, collected roughly 5 months after surgery. This TCR derives from a boy less than two years old with tuberous sclerosis and intractable seizures. The chain couples TRBV5-1 to TRBJ2-2, with 7 nucleotides matching TRBD2. CDR3 nucleotide sequence: TGCGCCAGCAGCTCGGGGACTACCGCGAACACCGGGGAGCTGTTTTTT. Encoded protein: CASSSGTTANTGELFF.